This entry lists 5 T cell receptor beta chains sequenced from one sample in a study of blood T cells in healthy people across ages. For the second PCR, which ran for about 6 to 12 cycles, a sample-barcoded 5' primer and a J-beta primer mix were used. TCRdb independently ran MiXCR on the 5' RACE reads; one entry per CDR3 protein. Of over 1,500,000 distinct CDR3 sequences listed, roughly 43% are singletons. The sequencing input was blood. These receptors were collected from a human donor in good health.

This chain uses TRBV13 with TRBJ2-5; maybe TRBD2 (7 bases). The last part of the DNA fits TRBJ2-7 better; the J call may be wrong. Germline V gene lookup returns CDR1 PRHDT and CDR2 FYEKMQ (reference sequence). The CDR3 spans 17 residues. The CDR3 protein is CASSLRGGGSRPLEQYF. The CDR3 nucleotides read TGTGCCAGCAGCTTAAGGGGGGGAGGCAGCCGACCGCTCGAGCAGTACTTC.

J is TRBJ2-7 and V is TRBV4-1; no firm D call. CDR3 size: 15 residues. Germline CDR1 is MGHRA and CDR2 is YSYEKL. Trimming removed 0 bases from V and 6 bases from J, with 15 bases in between. CDR3 loop: CASSQEGIKACEQYF. The CDR3 bases are TGCGCCAGCAGCCAAGAGGGCATCAAGGCCTGCGAGCAGTACTTC.

V and J are TRBV3-1 and TRBJ2-5, with D uncertain. V dropped 5 bases and J dropped 5 bases, with 15 bases sitting between them. Germline V gene data show CDR1 as LGHDT and CDR2 as YNNKEL (reference sequence). The CDR3 consists of 14 residues. Here the CDR3 DNA reads TGTGCCAGCAGCGATACACTCTCTGGGGAGACCCAGTACTTC. It translates to CASSDTLSGETQYF.

The gene calls are TRBV7-2 and TRBJ2-1; possibly TRBD2 for D (6 bases). The CDR3 spans 16 residues. Trimming stripped 4 bases from V and 7 bases from J, with 20 bases between. Looked up from germline, CDR1 is SGHTA and CDR2 is FQGNSA. CDR3 nucleotides: TGTGCCAGCAGCTCGGCGGAGGGTTATTCTAGTAATGAGCAGTTCTTC. Its translation is CASSSAEGYSSNEQFF.

Many counts were recorded for this clonotype. V usage is TRBV6-5 and J usage is TRBJ2-7, with 7 bases lining up with TRBD2. Germline V gene lookup returns CDR1 MNHEY and CDR2 SVGAGI. CDR3 size: 13 residues. Trimming at V came to 5 bases and at J to 4 bases, leaving 5 bases not matched to a gene. Here the CDR3 DNA reads TGTGCCAGCAGTCGGGACTACACTTACGAGCAGTACTTC. Its protein is CASSRDYTYEQYF.